Listed below are T cell receptor beta chains from one sample, sequenced in a study of cytomegalovirus exposure and HLA in healthy donors. Produced via immunoSEQ multiplex PCR; TCRdb's table is partial and in-frame only. The sample includes about 100,000 clones, 65% to 90% seen only once; the top ten take 1.2%. The specimen was PBMCs. The receptor set was obtained from a woman between 18 and 30 years old in good health and CMV-seronegative. CDR3s include the opening cysteine and the closing phenylalanine or tryptophan. The order of the fields is J gene, V gene, D gene, CDR3 protein. The D gene is left open where the match is weak.

J gene: TRBJ2-5; V gene: TRBV5-1; D gene: TRBD2; CDR3 protein: CASSQPTSGGYSNSQETQYF
J gene: TRBJ1-3; V gene: TRBV2; D gene: -; CDR3 protein: CASSFDKAVSGNTIYF
J gene: TRBJ1-1; V gene: TRBV21-1; D gene: -; CDR3 protein: CASGTISGTGAEAFF
J gene: TRBJ1-2; V gene: TRBV6-5; D gene: TRBD1; CDR3 protein: CASSYSTRTGNGYTF
J gene: TRBJ1-2; V gene: TRBV28; D gene: -; CDR3 protein: CASRQEPGANYGYTF
J gene: TRBJ2-1; V gene: TRBV6-4; D gene: TRBD2; CDR3 protein: CASSPAGGENNEQFF
J gene: TRBJ2-7; V gene: TRBV6-5; D gene: TRBD1; CDR3 protein: CASSHSGQGYYEQYF
J gene: TRBJ2-2; V gene: TRBV7-8; D gene: -; CDR3 protein: CASSLAAGTGELFF
J gene: TRBJ2-5; V gene: TRBV7-9; D gene: TRBD2; CDR3 protein: CASSSGLDQETQYF
J gene: TRBJ2-3; V gene: TRBV5-5; D gene: -; CDR3 protein: CASSGRGRGSTDTQYF
J gene: TRBJ1-3; V gene: TRBV27; D gene: -; CDR3 protein: CASSLKSSGNTIYF
J gene: TRBJ2-1; V gene: TRBV6-4; D gene: TRBD1; CDR3 protein: CASSRGQGAGDEQFF
J gene: TRBJ2-3; V gene: TRBV21-1; D gene: -; CDR3 protein: CASSGQGSTDTQYF
J gene: TRBJ1-1; V gene: TRBV5-6; D gene: TRBD1; CDR3 protein: CASSWGQRTEAFF
J gene: TRBJ1-5; V gene: TRBV7-2; D gene: -; CDR3 protein: CASSPRPGGNQPQHF
J gene: TRBJ2-7; V gene: TRBV28; D gene: TRBD2; CDR3 protein: CASRIAGGFYEQYF
J gene: TRBJ2-3; V gene: TRBV30; D gene: TRBD2; CDR3 protein: CALAGFSTDTQYF
J gene: TRBJ2-7; V gene: TRBV7-2; D gene: -; CDR3 protein: CASSLAGSVSSYEQYF
J gene: TRBJ2-7; V gene: TRBV4-1; D gene: TRBD2; CDR3 protein: CASSPGPGLAVF
J gene: TRBJ2-1; V gene: TRBV18; D gene: -; CDR3 protein: CASSPGTSPYNEQFF
J gene: TRBJ2-1; V gene: TRBV19; D gene: TRBD1; CDR3 protein: CASSMGTAYNEQFF
J gene: TRBJ2-7; V gene: TRBV5-5; D gene: -; CDR3 protein: CASSLRGGYEQYF
J gene: TRBJ2-7; V gene: TRBV15; D gene: -; CDR3 protein: CATSRGLEGTYEQYF
J gene: -; V gene: TRBV7-2; D gene: TRBD1; CDR3 protein: CASSLGGDRGRYEQYF
J gene: TRBJ2-7; V gene: TRBV4-2; D gene: TRBD2; CDR3 protein: CASSPTSGNSYEQYF
J gene: TRBJ2-1; V gene: TRBV4-2; D gene: TRBD2; CDR3 protein: CASSQSGTSGSDEQFF
J gene: -; V gene: TRBV10-1; D gene: -; CDR3 protein: CASDGGDGPDYEQYF
J gene: TRBJ2-1; V gene: TRBV7-8; D gene: -; CDR3 protein: CASSSQIFAGRENEQFF
J gene: TRBJ2-7; V gene: TRBV6-5; D gene: -; CDR3 protein: CASSYSSGPTYEQYF
J gene: -; V gene: TRBV28; D gene: -; CDR3 protein: CASSALGTDSSYEQYF
J gene: TRBJ1-3; V gene: TRBV4-3; D gene: -; CDR3 protein: CASSQDTGGSGNTIYF
J gene: TRBJ2-3; V gene: TRBV29-1; D gene: -; CDR3 protein: CSVLLWYRADTQYF
J gene: TRBJ2-1; V gene: TRBV27; D gene: TRBD2; CDR3 protein: CASSSPGLAVHNEQFF
J gene: TRBJ1-5; V gene: TRBV25-1; D gene: -; CDR3 protein: CASSEYSGEGQPQHF
J gene: TRBJ2-7; V gene: TRBV30; D gene: -; CDR3 protein: CAWSVGNPYEQYF
J gene: TRBJ2-7; V gene: TRBV4-1; D gene: -; CDR3 protein: CASSQGGVSYEQYF
J gene: TRBJ2-1; V gene: TRBV9; D gene: TRBD2; CDR3 protein: CASSVDSGGAGNEQFF
J gene: TRBJ2-7; V gene: TRBV7-6; D gene: TRBD1; CDR3 protein: CASSFGTGYEQYF
J gene: TRBJ2-7; V gene: TRBV9; D gene: TRBD1; CDR3 protein: CASSVGGTGPYEQYF
J gene: -; V gene: TRBV28; D gene: TRBD1; CDR3 protein: CASSTGTGFYEQYF
J gene: TRBJ2-5; V gene: TRBV29-1; D gene: -; CDR3 protein: CSVDRGRQETQYF
J gene: TRBJ2-7; V gene: TRBV28; D gene: -; CDR3 protein: CASRTGTQYEQYF
J gene: TRBJ1-2; V gene: TRBV5-1; D gene: -; CDR3 protein: CASSPGDGLNYGYTF
J gene: TRBJ2-5; V gene: TRBV19; D gene: -; CDR3 protein: CASSPDMEETQYF
J gene: TRBJ2-7; V gene: TRBV7-9; D gene: -; CDR3 protein: CASSPWGQGLSYEQYF
J gene: TRBJ1-1; V gene: TRBV28; D gene: -; CDR3 protein: CASSPPTRNTEAFF
J gene: TRBJ2-5; V gene: TRBV11-1; D gene: -; CDR3 protein: CASSTPRGGDRVGQETQYF
J gene: TRBJ2-5; V gene: TRBV25-1; D gene: TRBD1; CDR3 protein: CASSEYGAGGGETQYF
J gene: TRBJ2-7; V gene: TRBV6-5; D gene: -; CDR3 protein: CASRTPSPAHEQYF
J gene: TRBJ2-1; V gene: TRBV28; D gene: -; CDR3 protein: CASIFSGKTGYNEQFF